This T cell receptor beta chain is drawn from a study of control samples from healthy donors and cancer patients. The CDR3 is 14 amino acids. The V end lost 0 bases, the J end lost 7 bases, and 12 bases lay between the germline ends. Germline CDR1 is SGHRS and CDR2 is YFSETQ. Generated by immunoSEQ multiplex PCR, the TCRdb table keeps only in-frame clones and is missing some. Of over 100,000 clones listed, less than 95% are singletons. The sample comprised blood. The chain carries TRBV5-1 and TRBJ2-3; D not resolved. The receptor's source is a human donor in good health. The donor label of this sample is uncertain. CDR3 sequence reads: CASSLAELKNTQYF. The CDR3 DNA is TGCGCCAGCAGCTTGGCAGAGTTAAAGAATACGCAGTATTTT.